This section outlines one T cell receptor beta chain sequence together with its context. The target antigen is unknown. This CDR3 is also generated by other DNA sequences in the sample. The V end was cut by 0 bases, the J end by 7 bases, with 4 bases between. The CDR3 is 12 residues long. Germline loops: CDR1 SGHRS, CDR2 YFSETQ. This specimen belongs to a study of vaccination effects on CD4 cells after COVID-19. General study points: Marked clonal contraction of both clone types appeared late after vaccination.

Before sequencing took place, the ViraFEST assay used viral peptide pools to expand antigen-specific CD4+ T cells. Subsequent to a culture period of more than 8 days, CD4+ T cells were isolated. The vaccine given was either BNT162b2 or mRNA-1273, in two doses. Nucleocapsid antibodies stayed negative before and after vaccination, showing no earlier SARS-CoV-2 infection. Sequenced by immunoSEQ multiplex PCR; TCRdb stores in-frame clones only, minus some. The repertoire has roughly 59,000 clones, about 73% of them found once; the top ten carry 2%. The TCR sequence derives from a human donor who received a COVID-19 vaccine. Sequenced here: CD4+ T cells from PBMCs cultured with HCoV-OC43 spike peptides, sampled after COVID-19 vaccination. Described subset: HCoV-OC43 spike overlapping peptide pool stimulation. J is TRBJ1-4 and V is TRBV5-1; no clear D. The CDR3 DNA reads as TGCGCCAGCAGCTTGGGGGGTGAAAAACTGTTTTTT. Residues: CASSLGGEKLFF.